The 18 T cell receptor beta chains listed next were all sequenced from one sample in a study of response to subunit inactivated influenza vaccine. MiXCR, run by TCRdb on the RT-PCR reads, gives a single entry per CDR3 protein. Altogether 150,000 to 200,000 distinct CDR3 sequences are present, less than 15% being singletons, with the ten largest covering about 31%. These same records also appear under a second study, on T cells expressing NK-cell markers. That source notes: With UMIs, 5'RACE template switching was used to make TCR beta cDNA.

Sequenced here: CD8+ T cells sorted from PBMCs, sampled 11 to 12 days after vaccination. The receptors here all came from a man aged 45-60 years who received an inactivated influenza vaccine.

V is TRBV27 and J is TRBJ2-3; TRBD2 is a possible D gene (5 bases). The CDR3 loop spans 16 amino acids. V was pared by 3 bases and J by 4 bases, with 17 bases between. The germline V gene encodes CDR1 MNHEY and CDR2 SMNVEV (reference sequence). This CDR3 reads CASSFRGAITADTQYF. The CDR3 DNA sequence: TGTGCCAGCAGTTTTCGGGGAGCAATAACGGCAGATACGCAGTATTTT.

This clonotype was seen only a few times. This rearrangement joins TRBV28 to TRBJ2-2; D is unclear. The V end was cut by 5 bases, the J end by 1 base, with 14 bases between. The CDR3 spans 16 residues. Germline V gene lookup returns CDR1 MDHEN and CDR2 SYDVKM. CDR3 loop: CASSPLEDENTGELFF. The CDR3 DNA is TGTGCCAGCAGTCCCCTAGAGGACGAGAACACCGGGGAGCTGTTTTTT. Looking up the rest from reference TRBV28 and TRBJ2-2 gives the full variable domain: DVKVTQSSRYLVKRTGEKVFLECVQDMDHENMFWYRQDPGLGLRLIYFSYDVKMKEKGDIPEGYSVSREKKERFSLILESASTNQTSMYLCASSPLEDENTGELFFGEGSRLTVL.

This sequence joins TRBV3-1 and TRBJ2-1, with 8 bases that match TRBD2. CDR1 is LGHDT and CDR2 is YNNKEL in the germline V gene (reference sequence). There are 22 residues in the CDR3. V was pared by 1 base and J by 8 bases, with 28 bases of the junction left unmatched. The CDR3 sequence is CASSQVRGTGRETAPYIYEQFF. CDR3 nucleotides: TGTGCCAGCAGCCAAGTGAGGGGTACCGGGAGGGAAACAGCTCCGTATATTTATGAGCAGTTCTTC.

The chain links TRBV6-1 to TRBJ2-2, with 7 bases lining up with TRBD2. This CDR3 region has 16 residues. The V gene's germline CDR1 is MNHNS and CDR2 SASEGT. The ends lost 6 bases at V and 4 bases at J; junction bases unmatched: 11. CDR3 protein: CASSPPRLAATGELFF. CDR3 nucleotide sequence: TGTGCCAGCAGCCCCCCCCGACTAGCCGCCACCGGGGAGCTGTTTTTT.

In DNA, the CDR3 is TGTGCCAGCAGTTTATCGGGAATGGGACTAGCGGTGATCTACAATGAGCAGTTCTTC. This sequence encodes CASSLSGMGLAVIYNEQFF. This chain links TRBV27 with TRBJ2-1; TRBD2 aligns across 11 bases. Trimming took 0 bases from V and 3 from J; bases not matched to a gene: 10. CDR3 length equals 19 residues. Germline assignment: CDR1 MNHEY and CDR2 SMNVEV (reference sequence).

The genes are TRBV2 and TRBJ2-7; D may match TRBD1 or TRBD2 (5 bases each). V was shortened by 6 bases and J by 2 bases, with 17 bases between the two germline ends. CDR3 size: 15 residues. CDR1 SNHLY and CDR2 FYNNEI come from the germline V gene. For the CDR3, the DNA is TGTGCCAGCAGCGGCACCGGGAAAGGGGCCTACGAGCAGTACTTC. Translation: CASSGTGKGAYEQYF.

The J gene is TRBJ2-3, the V gene TRBV20-1, with 10 positions matching TRBD2. CDR3 length equals 17 residues. CDR1 is DFQATT, CDR2 SNEGSKA, per germline (reference sequence). Trimming removed 1 base from V and 6 bases from J; junction bases left unmatched: 13. The DNA for the CDR3 is TGCAGTGCTAGAGGTCAGGGACTAGCGCTCCTACAGGATACGCAGTATTTT. This translates into CSARGQGLALLQDTQYF.

This clonotype came up many times. The chain is built from TRBV7-2 and TRBJ2-7; a possible D gene is TRBD2 (5 bases). V was pared by 3 bases and J by 0 bases, with 9 bases between. Germline CDR1 is SGHTA and CDR2 is FQGNSA. This CDR3 has 14 residues. As DNA, the CDR3 is TGTGCCAGCAGCTTGGCGGGTAGCTCCTACGAGCAGTACTTC. Amino acids: CASSLAGSSYEQYF. The whole variable domain, filled in from reference TRBV7-2 and TRBJ2-7, reads GAGVSQSPSNKVTEKGKDVELRCDPISGHTALYWYRQSLGQGLEFLIYFQGNSAPDKSGLPSDRFSAERTGGSVSTLTIQRTQQEDSAVYLCASSLAGSSYEQYFGPGTRLTVT.

The table lists this clonotype with many counts. The rearrangement uses TRBV4-2 and TRBJ2-7; D perhaps matches TRBD2 (6 bases). Trimming took 4 bases from V and 0 from J, leaving 10 bases between them. The CDR3 has 14 amino acids. Germline V lookup: CDR1 LGHNA, CDR2 YNFKEQ. CDR3 in amino acids: CASSPLGSSYEQYF. CDR3 nucleotides: TGTGCCAGCAGCCCCCTCGGGAGCTCCTACGAGCAGTACTTC.

The chain employs TRBV2 and TRBJ2-7; 10 bases are a match to TRBD1. The germline V gene encodes CDR1 SNHLY and CDR2 FYNNEI. This CDR3 region has 17 residues. The junction had 6 bases not matched to a gene; V was cut back by 1 base and J by 0 bases. CDR3 coding DNA: TGTGCCAGCAGTGAAGTGGGACAGGGGCTTTACTCCTACGAGCAGTACTTC. It codes for CASSEVGQGLYSYEQYF.

This clonotype has only a few counts. J is TRBJ2-3 and V is TRBV5-1; perhaps TRBD1 as D (6 bases). The ends were cut back, 5 bases at V and 0 bases at J, with 13 bases in the middle. The CDR3 is 15 residues long. From germline, CDR1 is SGHRS and CDR2 YFSETQ. CDR3 region: CASSQTGTSTDTQYF. For the CDR3, the DNA is TGCGCCAGCAGTCAGACAGGTACTAGCACAGATACGCAGTATTTT. Full variable domain (remainder filled in from reference TRBV5-1 and TRBJ2-3): KAGVTQTPRYLIKTRGQQVTLSCSPISGHRSVSWYQQTPGQGLQFLFEYFSETQRNKGNFPGRFSGRQFSNSRSEMNVSTLELGDSALYLCASSQTGTSTDTQYFGPGTRLTVL.

The chain carries TRBV5-8 and TRBJ2-7; D gene uncertain. The CDR3 is 13 residues long. In germline, CDR1 is SGHTS, CDR2 YDEGEE. V was shortened by 7 bases and J by 3 bases, with 14 bases between the two germline ends. In nucleotides, the CDR3 is TGTGCCAGCGGCCCCAGATACTTCTACGAGCAGTACTTC. Protein sequence: CASGPRYFYEQYF.

The chain joins TRBV27 to TRBJ2-3; D uncertain. Between the trimmed V and J ends, which lost 1 base and 2 bases, there was a span of 7 bases. CDR3 size: 14 residues. The germline V gene has CDR1 MNHEY and CDR2 SMNVEV (reference sequence). This CDR3 reads CASSLYGPTDTQYF. The CDR3, as DNA: TGTGCCAGCAGTTTATACGGGCCCACAGATACGCAGTATTTT.

This clonotype came up a few times. The genes are TRBV7-7 and TRBJ1-5; 7 bases map to TRBD1. The CDR3 is made up of 14 amino acids. Germline values: CDR1 SSHAT, CDR2 FNYEAQ (reference sequence). V shed 0 bases and J 5 bases; nucleotides not matched to a gene: 1. The CDR3 nucleotides are TGTGCCAGCAGCTTAGCCAGGGGGTATCAGCCCCAGCATTTT. This codes for CASSLARGYQPQHF.

Only a few counts were recorded for this clonotype. The V and J genes are TRBV29-1 and TRBJ2-7, with D perhaps TRBD1 (5 bases). The V gene lost 3 bases and the J gene lost 6 bases, with 12 bases spanning the gap. The CDR3 sequence is 12 residues long. CDR1 is SQVTM and CDR2 is ANQGSEA in the germline V gene. CDR3 sequence reads: CSVEGQGGEQYF. The CDR3 nucleotides read TGCAGCGTTGAGGGGCAGGGTGGCGAGCAGTACTTC.

This clonotype was detected only a few times. CDR3 sequence (DNA): TGTGCCACCAGCAGAGCTAGCGGGAGTGGAGAGACCCAGTACTTC. Its protein product is CATSRASGSGETQYF. The chain couples TRBV15 to TRBJ2-5; 10 bases agree with TRBD2. This CDR3 comprises 15 residues. V dropped 1 base and J dropped 4; count of bases not matched to a gene: 3. CDR1 and CDR2 from the germline V gene are LNHNV and YYDKDF (reference sequence).

This clonotype was picked up a small number of times. The chain employs TRBV4-1 and TRBJ1-1, with 7 bases matching TRBD1. V trimming: 5 bases; J trimming: 1 base; junction bases outside the gene matches: 4. Germline CDR1 MGHRA, CDR2 YSYEKL. The CDR3 extends over 14 amino acids. The DNA of the CDR3 is TGCGCCAGCAGCTCGGGACAGAGGAACACTGAAGCTTTCTTT. This codes for CASSSGQRNTEAFF.

This clonotype was seen more than once but under ten times. The rearrangement joins TRBV5-1 to TRBJ2-5; 8 positions match TRBD1. The CDR3 has 14 residues. The ends lost 3 bases at V and 2 bases at J; junction bases unmatched: 3. Germline V gene data show CDR1 as SGHRS and CDR2 as YFSETQ. The CDR3 loop reads CASSWRTGQETQYF. DNA of the CDR3: TGCGCCAGCAGCTGGAGGACAGGGCAAGAGACCCAGTACTTC.